Included here is one T cell receptor beta chain sequence, with context. Only one count was recorded for this clone. The antigen it recognizes is unknown. Per-base quality was not reported, and no clone a single base away is much larger than it. The data were obtained in a study of blood T cell repertoires in COVID-19 (dated by TCRdb to between 2020 and 2021). With regard to the full study: Collaborator samples came from the United States, Italy and Spain and covered acute and convalescent phases of COVID-19. Samples were obtained from the ongoing ImmuneRACE study (first 160 participants) and from approximately 1,200 subjects provided by 6 global collaborators. Deeply sampled blood TCRbeta repertoires from subjects exposed to, actively infected with, or recovered from COVID-19 were included in the dataset. The sample metadata nearly always contained a de-identified subject ID, COVID-19 status, age in years and sex. The repertoires were released in a freely available public database meant as a resource for research on the immune response to SARS-CoV-2. Where available, HLA class I and class II types were obtained from metadata supplied by the sample provider rather than from assay-based typing. The material from the prospective study consisted of cDNA or gDNA derived from T cells, B-cell-depleted T cells, or PBMCs. Results the study describes overall, beyond this receptor: Clinical and demographic metadata were provided uncurated, with the amount varying by source and participant.

Participants in the prospective study were enrolled through a virtual design, were aged about 18 to 89 years, and lived in 24 United States geographic areas. In the prospective study, cohorts were assigned on the basis of participant-reported clinical history obtained from a screening survey and a study questionnaire. ImmuneRACE Cohort 3 recovered participants were defined by two consecutive negative NP/OP PCR tests, healthcare professional clearance, or symptom resolution. Mobile phlebotomists in the prospective study collected whole blood, serum and a nasopharyngeal or oropharyngeal swab from every participant. Additional blood draws and questionnaires over an approximately 2-month period could optionally be provided by prospective study participants. Prospective study blood samples were shipped either frozen or at room temperature before DNA extraction. TCRbeta CDR3 regions were amplified from genomic DNA by means of the immunoSEQ Assay, a bias-controlled multiplex PCR. The paper's processing steps were these. Within the assay, amplification of reference gene primers was used to estimate how many nucleated cells each sample contained. To quantify the absolute abundance of each unique TCRbeta CDR3 rearrangement, sequence reads were collapsed and filtered. For each sample, productive Simpson clonality was calculated as the square root of Simpson's diversity index over productive rearrangements. Not all clones reach the TCRdb copy of this immuneACCESS table, which keeps in-frame sequences only. Checked studies attribute under half of the gap to unresolved V genes and leave the rest unexplained. D and trimming were read from the DNA, whereas the V and J calls and clone size are those reported in that table. Within this sample are 200,000 to 250,000 clones, with about 89% of them counted one time only. The biggest ten clones account for 4.1% of the sample.

The sample comprised PBMCs or T cells enriched from blood (not recorded which). The origin of this receptor is a woman in her 30s who had recovered from COVID-19.

The CDR3 loop reads CASSPTNSNTEAFF. The nucleotide sequence is TGTGCCAGCAGCCCTACTAACTCGAACACTGAAGCTTTCTTT. The chain was built from TRBV7-2 and TRBJ1-1, with the D gene not clear enough to name. At the junction V is shortened by 5 bases and J by 1 base, with 11 bases in between. Measured from the cysteine to the phenylalanine, the CDR3 is 14 residues long. Just the 42-base CDR3 DNA is kept, in frame starting at base 1. The germline V gene encodes CDR1 SGHTA and CDR2 FQGNSA.